Below are 27 T cell receptor beta chains sequenced from a single sample in a study of technical replicates of blood from several donors. Profiled with immunoSEQ multiplex PCR; TCRdb holds only in-frame clones, not every one. This table has tens of thousands of clones, about nine tenths appearing once. What was sequenced was T cells isolated from PBMCs. The receptors originated from a human donor in good health.

V gene TRBV4-1 combines with J gene TRBJ2-3; D not certain. V was shortened by 0 bases and J by 3 bases, with 16 bases between the two germline ends. This CDR3 region has 17 residues. Per germline, CDR1 MGHRA and CDR2 YSYEKL. CDR3: CASSQDAGSHGTDTQYF. The DNA for the CDR3 is TGCGCCAGCAGCCAAGATGCTGGATCCCACGGGACAGATACGCAGTATTTT.

This rearrangement joins TRBV6-5 to TRBJ2-2; maybe TRBD2 (5 bases). Per the germline V gene, CDR1 is MNHEY and CDR2 is SVGAGI. This CDR3 region has 13 residues. V was shortened by 5 bases and J by 8 bases, with 12 bases between the two germline ends. The CDR3 DNA reads TGTGCCAGCAGTGGACTCCGTTGGGGGGAGCTGTTTTTT. Protein: CASSGLRWGELFF.

The chain combines TRBV28 with TRBJ1-2, with D possibly TRBD1 on 6 matching bases. CDR1 is MDHEN, CDR2 SYDVKM, per germline. The CDR3 sequence is 14 residues long. The V end lost 7 bases, the J end lost 7 bases, and 19 bases lay between the germline ends. The chain's CDR3 is CASITGQGIGGYTF. In DNA, the CDR3 is TGTGCCAGCATTACGGGGCAGGGGATTGGTGGCTACACCTTC.

CDR3 sequence (DNA): TGCAGTGCTAGGGATGGGCACGAGCAGTACTTC. Translating it yields CSARDGHEQYF. The chain links TRBV20-1 to TRBJ2-7; D is unresolved. Germline V gene data show CDR1 as DFQATT and CDR2 as SNEGSKA (reference sequence). Trimming took 3 bases from V and 5 from J, leaving 8 bases between them. The CDR3 has 11 residues.

This chain joins TRBV5-5 and TRBJ1-1, with TRBD1 as a possible D gene (5 bases). CDR1 and CDR2 (germline): SGHKS, YYEKEE (reference sequence). The CDR3 has 14 residues. V was clipped by 3 bases and J by 2 bases, with 11 bases between them. The CDR3 nucleotides read TGTGCCAGCAGCTCCGGGACTTCCAACACTGAAGCTTTCTTT. Encoded protein: CASSSGTSNTEAFF. Supplemented by reference TRBV5-5 and TRBJ1-1, the full variable domain reads DAGVTQSPTHLIKTRGQQVTLRCSPISGHKSVSWYQQVLGQGPQFIFQYYEKEERGRGNFPDRFSARQFPNYSSELNVNALLLGDSALYLCASSSGTSNTEAFFGQGTRLTVV.

CDR3 nucleotides: TGTGCCAGCAGTTACTTCGGGAATGGAGCCGGGGAGCTGTTTTTT. This translates into CASSYFGNGAGELFF. The chain carries TRBV6-5 and TRBJ2-2, with D possibly being TRBD2 (5 bases). Between the trimmed V and J ends, which lost 1 base and 6 bases, there was a span of 12 bases. The CDR3 totals 15 residues. Germline CDR1 MNHEY, CDR2 SVGAGI.

The genes are TRBV28 and TRBJ2-7; TRBD1 matches 7 bases. The junction had 13 bases not matched to a gene; V was cut back by 7 bases and J by 4 bases. This CDR3 region has 15 residues. The germline V gene encodes CDR1 MDHEN and CDR2 SYDVKM. The CDR3 nucleotides are TGTGCCAGCACTTACGTAGCAGGGGGATTTTACGAGCAGTACTTC. Its translation is CASTYVAGGFYEQYF.

The chain recombines TRBV6-5 with TRBJ2-1; maybe TRBD2 (6 bases). Germline-derived CDR1 and CDR2 are MNHEY and SVGAGI. The V end was cut by 2 bases, the J end by 9 bases, with 17 bases between. The CDR3 covers 15 residues. The CDR3 loop reads CASSYAGRDHGEQFF. CDR3 bases: TGTGCCAGCAGTTACGCTGGGCGGGATCACGGTGAGCAGTTCTTC.

The CDR3 DNA sequence: TGTGCCAGCAGCCCCGGGACAGGGCGAAACACCATATATTTT. It specifies CASSPGTGRNTIYF. The gene calls are TRBV27 and TRBJ1-3; 9 bases are shared with TRBD1. Germline V gene data show CDR1 as MNHEY and CDR2 as SMNVEV (reference sequence). V shed 6 bases and J 5 bases; nucleotides not matched to a gene: 5. The length of the CDR3 is 14 residues.

The CDR3 bases are TGTGCCTGGAGGCCAGCCCGGGACAGGGTTGATACGCAGTATTTT. The encoded protein is CAWRPARDRVDTQYF. This chain links TRBV30 with TRBJ2-3; TRBD1 aligns across 9 bases. Per germline, CDR1 GTSNPN and CDR2 SVGIG (reference sequence). Trimming at V came to 3 bases and at J to 6 bases, leaving 10 bases not matched to a gene. The CDR3 is 15 amino acids.

This chain joins TRBV6-1 and TRBJ2-3; TRBD2 matches 13 bases. This CDR3 comprises 16 residues. Germline lookup yields CDR1 MNHNS and CDR2 SASEGT. The junction had 5 bases not matched to a gene; V was cut back by 2 bases and J by 6 bases. The CDR3, as DNA: TGTGCCAGCAGTGAAACTAGCGGGAGGGCCCCTGATACGCAGTATTTT. Amino acid sequence: CASSETSGRAPDTQYF.

V and J are TRBV2 and TRBJ1-2; 12 bases are a match to TRBD1. Germline trimming cut 10 bases from V and 6 bases from J; bases unmatched to any gene: 9. Germline lookup yields CDR1 SNHLY and CDR2 FYNNEI. This CDR3 has 14 amino acids. The CDR3 sequence is CAIPGQGAYDGYTF. The CDR3 DNA sequence: TGTGCCATCCCGGGACAGGGGGCATACGATGGCTACACCTTC.

The CDR3 bases are TGCGCCAGCAGCTTGGTTGGGCGGGGGATCGAAGAGACCCAGTACTTC. Translating gives CASSLVGRGIEETQYF. The J gene is TRBJ2-5, the V gene TRBV5-1, with 7 positions matching TRBD2. Germline loops: CDR1 SGHRS, CDR2 YFSETQ. V lost 0 bases, J lost 3 bases, and 8 bases stayed unmatched. CDR3 length equals 16 residues.

J is TRBJ2-2 and V is TRBV28, with 12 nucleotides matching TRBD2. The germline V gene encodes CDR1 MDHEN and CDR2 SYDVKM. With 4 bases clipped from V and 5 bases from J, the junction kept 2 bases outside the gene matches. The CDR3 is made up of 15 amino acids. The CDR3 DNA reads TGTGCCAGCAGTTCCGGGACTAGCGGGACCGGGGAGCTGTTTTTT. Its translation: CASSSGTSGTGELFF. Using reference TRBV28 and TRBJ2-2 for the parts outside the CDR3, the full variable domain is DVKVTQSSRYLVKRTGEKVFLECVQDMDHENMFWYRQDPGLGLRLIYFSYDVKMKEKGDIPEGYSVSREKKERFSLILESASTNQTSMYLCASSSGTSGTGELFFGEGSRLTVL.

This chain connects TRBV7-6 to TRBJ2-7; 7 bases line up with TRBD1. The CDR3 contains 13 residues. In germline, CDR1 is SGHVS, CDR2 FNYEAQ. V shed 6 bases and J 6 bases; nucleotides not matched to a gene: 8. The CDR3 loop is CASRGTGDPEQYF. CDR3 nucleotide sequence: TGTGCCAGCAGGGGAACAGGGGACCCCGAGCAGTACTTC.

Here the CDR3 reads CASSLDWSNPTNEKLFF. In DNA form, the CDR3 reads TGTGCCAGCAGCTTAGATTGGAGTAATCCAACTAATGAAAAACTGTTTTTT. The chain employs TRBV11-3 and TRBJ1-4; D not certain. CDR1 and CDR2 from the germline V gene are SGHNT and YENEEA. The CDR3 runs to 17 residues. V was trimmed by 0 bases and J by 0 bases, leaving 11 bases between them.

The chain joins TRBV7-8 to TRBJ1-5; D not resolved. Germline V CDR1 and CDR2: SGHVS, FQNEAQ. The ends were cut back, 5 bases at V and 4 bases at J, with 12 bases in the middle. The CDR3 is 14 amino acids. The CDR3 nucleotides read TGTGCCAGCAGCCAGCAAGCGCGTAATCAGCCCCAGCATTTT. Translating gives CASSQQARNQPQHF. Variable domain in full (rest from reference TRBV7-8 and TRBJ1-5): GAGVSQSPRYKVAKRGQDVALRCDPISGHVSLFWYQQALGQGPEFLTYFQNEAQLDKSGLPSDRFFAERPEGSVSTLKIQRTQQEDSAVYLCASSQQARNQPQHFGDGTRLSIL.

This chain uses TRBV4-1 with TRBJ1-5; D remains ambiguous. Trimming shortened V by 3 bases and J by 0 bases, and 6 bases separated the two germline ends. This CDR3 spans 14 amino acids. CDR1 and CDR2 from the germline V gene are MGHRA and YSYEKL. CDR3 sequence (DNA): TGCGCCAGCAGCCATGTCCTTAGCAATCAGCCCCAGCATTTT. This translates into CASSHVLSNQPQHF.

The rearrangement uses TRBV25-1 and TRBJ1-1, with 12 bases matching TRBD1. V dropped 2 bases and J dropped 5; count of bases not matched to a gene: 12. The germline V gene encodes CDR1 MGHDK and CDR2 SYGVNS. This CDR3 contains 18 residues. CDR3 DNA: TGTGCCAGCAGTGAAGCCCCCGGGACAGGGGGCAGTGGGACTGAAGCTTTCTTT. Protein: CASSEAPGTGGSGTEAFF.

V and J are TRBV28 and TRBJ2-3; TRBD2 aligns across 10 bases. This CDR3 has 16 residues. V was clipped by 5 bases and J by 3 bases; unmatched bases: 8. Germline V lookup: CDR1 MDHEN, CDR2 SYDVKM. The CDR3: CASSHSSGRSTDTQYF. The CDR3 nucleotides read TGTGCCAGCAGTCACTCTAGCGGGAGAAGTACAGATACGCAGTATTTT.

The V gene is TRBV5-1, the J gene TRBJ1-1; a weak D match, TRBD1 (5 bases). This CDR3 region has 14 residues. Germline-derived CDR1 and CDR2 are SGHRS and YFSETQ. Trimming cost V 4 bases and J 4 bases, with 14 bases left between them. The CDR3 sequence: CASSPGALSTEAFF. As DNA, the CDR3 is TGCGCCAGCAGCCCTGGGGCACTGAGCACTGAAGCTTTCTTT. The full variable domain, completed using reference TRBV5-1 and TRBJ1-1, is KAGVTQTPRYLIKTRGQQVTLSCSPISGHRSVSWYQQTPGQGLQFLFEYFSETQRNKGNFPGRFSGRQFSNSRSEMNVSTLELGDSALYLCASSPGALSTEAFFGQGTRLTVV.

The V and J genes are TRBV7-6 and TRBJ2-2, with 8 bases lining up with TRBD1. The CDR3 has 15 amino acids. The V segment lost 1 base and the J segment 7 bases; nucleotides outside the gene matches: 5. Germline V gene data show CDR1 as SGHVS and CDR2 as FNYEAQ. The DNA of the CDR3 is TGTGCCAGCAGCTTAGGGGACAGGATCGGCGGGGAGCTGTTTTTT. Encoded protein: CASSLGDRIGGELFF.

This sequence joins TRBV11-3 and TRBJ1-6; D call uncertain. In germline, CDR1 is SGHNT, CDR2 YENEEA. CDR3 size: 18 residues. V was pared by 1 base and J by 0 bases, with 13 bases between. CDR3 in DNA: TGTGCCAGCAGCTTAGTTAAGACACAATCCTCCTATAATTCACCCCTCCACTTT. It specifies CASSLVKTQSSYNSPLHF.

CDR3 nucleotide sequence: TGCGCCAGCAGTCTGGGAAGGGGGCGTGCGGATACGCAGTATTTT. Translation: CASSLGRGRADTQYF. The V call is TRBV5-1, the J call TRBJ2-3; 7 bases align to TRBD1. Trimming cost V 5 bases and J 6 bases; bases outside gene matches: 12. CDR3 length equals 15 residues. Germline V gene data show CDR1 as SGHRS and CDR2 as YFSETQ.

The chain carries TRBV14 and TRBJ1-1, with D unresolved. V lost 0 bases, J lost 1 base, and 9 bases lay in between. The CDR3 contains 15 residues. Germline-derived CDR1 and CDR2 are SGHDN and FVKESK. CDR3 in DNA: TGTGCCAGCAGCCAAGATCTTCAGTGGAACACTGAAGCTTTCTTT. It yields the protein CASSQDLQWNTEAFF.

The chain is built from TRBV19 and TRBJ1-4; 7 bases map to TRBD1. Germline CDR1 is LNHDA and CDR2 is SQIVND (reference sequence). J lost 4 bases, V lost 3 bases, and 8 bases had no gene match. The CDR3 totals 16 residues. The CDR3 sequence is CASSIPIGTVNEKLFF. In DNA form, the CDR3 reads TGTGCCAGTAGTATTCCGATTGGGACAGTTAATGAAAAACTGTTTTTT.

The chain carries TRBV7-3 and TRBJ2-1; 9 nucleotides align to TRBD1. The CDR3 spans 14 residues. V shed 5 bases and J 6 bases; nucleotides not matched to a gene: 5. The germline V gene has CDR1 SGHTA and CDR2 FQGTGA. The DNA for the CDR3 is TGTGCCAGCAGCCCCATGACAGGGGGCAATGAGCAGTTCTTC. It yields the protein CASSPMTGGNEQFF. The full variable domain, in which reference TRBV7-3 and TRBJ2-1 provide the parts outside the CDR3, is GAGVSQTPSNKVTEKGKYVELRCDPISGHTALYWYRQSLGQGPEFLIYFQGTGAADDSGLPNDRFFAVRPEGSVSTLKIQRTERGDSAVYLCASSPMTGGNEQFFGPGTRLTVL.